This passage covers 6 T cell receptor beta chains from one sample sequenced in a study of OX40 agonist ivuxolimab in advanced cancers. Repertoires were generated with immunoSEQ multiplex PCR, while TCRdb's copy carries only in-frame clones and drops some. The sample has tens of thousands of clones; about 88% are singletons. Sequences were derived from CD4+ or CD8+ T cells sorted from blood, sampled in a trial of the OX40 agonist ivuxolimab. These receptors originate from an adult with an advanced solid tumor such as melanoma, head and neck, liver or kidney cancer.

The chain employs TRBV11-2 and TRBJ2-1; 7 bases match TRBD2. The CDR3 is made up of 15 amino acids. J lost 4 bases, V lost 0 bases, and 3 bases had no gene match. The germline V gene has CDR1 SGHAT and CDR2 FQNNGV. CDR3 amino acids: CASSLDGGRYNEQFF. CDR3 nucleotide sequence: TGTGCCAGCAGCTTAGATGGCGGGAGATACAATGAGCAGTTCTTC.

The J gene is TRBJ1-1, the V gene TRBV28, with D maybe TRBD1 (6 bases). V gave up 6 bases and J gave up 0 bases, with 14 bases separating them. This CDR3 has 15 residues. The germline CDR1 and CDR2 sequences are MDHEN and SYDVKM. For the CDR3, the DNA is TGTGCCAGCAGATCCGGGACACTCCTGAACACTGAAGCTTTCTTT. Protein: CASRSGTLLNTEAFF.

The J gene is TRBJ2-5, the V gene TRBV4-2; the match to TRBD2 covers 10 bases. From germline, CDR1 is LGHNA and CDR2 YNFKEQ. The junction had 5 bases not matched to a gene; V was cut back by 1 base and J by 3 bases. The CDR3 totals 16 residues. The CDR3 loop reads CASSQAQREGEETQYF. CDR3 bases: TGTGCCAGCAGCCAAGCCCAGCGGGAGGGTGAAGAGACCCAGTACTTC.

V and J are TRBV28 and TRBJ1-2; perhaps TRBD1 as D (5 bases). This CDR3 spans 15 amino acids. Germline CDR1 reads MDHEN; CDR2 reads SYDVKM. Trimming took 6 bases from V and 2 from J, leaving 16 bases between them. The DNA for the CDR3 is TGTGCCAGCAGAGACCAGAACAGGCCGAACTATGGCTACACCTTC. Amino acids: CASRDQNRPNYGYTF.

In the case of this clone: One end of the junction varies from germline; a read error may be responsible. The chain recombines TRBV7-7 with TRBJ2-1, with no clear D. This CDR3 contains 13 residues. CDR1 is SSHAT and CDR2 is FNYEAQ in the germline V gene (reference sequence). CDR3 sequence: CASSPPWAIEQFF. CDR3 nucleotide sequence: TGTGCTAGCAGCCCTCCTTGGGCCATTGAGCAGTTCTTC.

The CDR3 is CASSSPTGTLTYEQYF. In DNA, the CDR3 is TGTGCCAGCAGCAGCCCGACAGGCACACTAACCTACGAGCAGTACTTC. The chain has TRBV7-2 and TRBJ2-7, with D possibly TRBD1 on 6 matching bases. The V gene's germline CDR1 is SGHTA and CDR2 FQGNSA. CDR3 length: 16 amino acids. Trimming took 5 bases from V and 2 from J, leaving 19 bases between them.